The present TCR beta chain was sequenced within a study of spatial heterogeneity in lung cancer. Germline V CDR1 and CDR2: SGHTA, FQGTGA. The V segment lost 3 bases and the J segment 2 bases; nucleotides outside the gene matches: 3. The CDR3 is made up of 16 amino acids. This clonotype was found many times. Antigen: not known. Whole-study results and caveats: There were more appearances of ubiquitous expanded tumor TCRs in blood at resection than at follow-up.

Sample time point: sample taken at primary tumor resection. TCRdb itself ran the 5' RACE reads through MiXCR, one entry per CDR3 protein. The data show around 37,000 distinct CDR3 sequences, under 8% seen once. This TCR came from a female donor with early-stage non-small cell lung cancer. The specimen was PBMCs, collected at surgery. V is TRBV7-3 and J is TRBJ2-3, with 12 bases that match TRBD2. The CDR3 sequence: CASSFGLAGFTDTQYF. CDR3 in DNA: TGTGCCAGCAGCTTCGGACTAGCGGGGTTCACAGATACGCAGTATTTT.